Listed below are T cell receptor beta chains from one sample, sequenced in a study of cytomegalovirus exposure and HLA in healthy donors. Using immunoSEQ multiplex PCR, the repertoire was profiled, and TCRdb retains in-frame clones only, with some absent. The profile shows roughly 150,000 clones, less than 65% of them singletons. Input material: PBMCs. The receptors derive from a woman in her 30s in good health and CMV-seropositive. CDR3s include the opening cysteine and the closing phenylalanine or tryptophan. Each record gives: clone size, D gene, V gene, J gene, CDR3 protein, CDR3 DNA. A D gene is named only where the DNA matches it firmly. Rows may omit the clone size; those that give it use once, few, many or a size class.

clone size: -; D gene: -; V gene: TRBV30; J gene: TRBJ2-7; CDR3 protein: CAWSEVTGRSHEQYF; CDR3 DNA: TGTGCCTGGAGTGAGGTGACAGGGAGGTCCCACGAGCAGTACTTC
clone size: -; D gene: TRBD2; V gene: TRBV10-3; J gene: TRBJ2-1; CDR3 protein: CATRVDSGGNEQFF; CDR3 DNA: TGTGCCACCAGGGTGGATAGCGGGGGTAATGAGCAGTTCTTC
clone size: -; D gene: TRBD2; V gene: TRBV2; J gene: TRBJ2-1; CDR3 protein: CASSGRLAGGPVYNEQFF; CDR3 DNA: TGTGCCAGCAGTGGCCGACTAGCGGGAGGGCCGGTTTACAATGAGCAGTTCTTC
clone size: -; D gene: TRBD1; V gene: TRBV4-1; J gene: TRBJ2-7; CDR3 protein: CASSLGQHSSYEQYF; CDR3 DNA: TGCGCCAGCAGCCTGGGACAGCATAGCTCCTACGAGCAGTACTTC
clone size: -; D gene: -; V gene: TRBV2; J gene: TRBJ1-1; CDR3 protein: CASSGQMNTEAFF; CDR3 DNA: TGTGCCAGCAGTGGACAGATGAACACTGAAGCTTTCTTT
clone size: -; D gene: TRBD1; V gene: TRBV5-1; J gene: TRBJ1-1; CDR3 protein: CASSLMGQGDTEAFF; CDR3 DNA: TGCGCCAGCAGCTTAATGGGACAGGGAGACACTGAAGCTTTCTTT
clone size: once; D gene: -; V gene: TRBV6-6; J gene: TRBJ1-5; CDR3 protein: CASSWGQSNQPQHF; CDR3 DNA: TGTGCCAGCTCCTGGGGGCAGAGCAATCAGCCCCAGCATTTT
clone size: -; D gene: -; V gene: TRBV6-6; J gene: TRBJ1-2; CDR3 protein: CASGPAGNNGYGYTF; CDR3 DNA: TGTGCCAGCGGGCCAGCAGGAAACAATGGGTATGGCTACACCTTC
clone size: -; D gene: -; V gene: TRBV10-1; J gene: TRBJ2-3; CDR3 protein: CASSGQPQADTQYF; CDR3 DNA: TGCGCCAGCAGTGGACAACCCCAGGCAGATACGCAGTATTTT
clone size: -; D gene: -; V gene: TRBV19; J gene: TRBJ1-2; CDR3 protein: CASSIVTAMANYGYTF; CDR3 DNA: TGTGCCAGTAGTATAGTTACCGCGATGGCTAACTATGGCTACACCTTC
clone size: -; D gene: -; V gene: TRBV30; J gene: TRBJ2-4; CDR3 protein: CAWSVGDGGIQYF; CDR3 DNA: TGTGCCTGGAGTGTAGGTGATGGGGGGATTCAGTACTTC
clone size: -; D gene: TRBD1; V gene: TRBV27; J gene: TRBJ1-2; CDR3 protein: CASSWDSSSYGYTF; CDR3 DNA: TGTGCCAGCAGCTGGGACAGTTCCTCTTATGGCTACACCTTC
clone size: few; D gene: TRBD1; V gene: TRBV6-1; J gene: TRBJ1-2; CDR3 protein: CASSVSGQGNYGYTF; CDR3 DNA: TGTGCCAGCTCAGTTTCTGGACAGGGGAACTATGGCTACACCTTC
clone size: few; D gene: TRBD2; V gene: TRBV28; J gene: TRBJ2-7; CDR3 protein: CASRTTGGKSSYEQYF; CDR3 DNA: TGTGCCAGCAGGACAACGGGGGGAAAAAGCTCCTACGAGCAGTACTTC
clone size: -; D gene: TRBD2; V gene: TRBV10-1; J gene: TRBJ2-7; CDR3 protein: CASSDTAGGGVGYEQYF; CDR3 DNA: TGCGCCAGCAGTGATACGGCGGGAGGAGGGGTAGGTTACGAGCAGTACTTC
clone size: -; D gene: -; V gene: TRBV29-1; J gene: TRBJ2-6; CDR3 protein: CSVPNPRSKAGANDLTF; CDR3 DNA: TGCAGCGTCCCAAACCCTCGGTCTAAGGCTGGGGCCAACGACCTGACTTTC
clone size: -; D gene: TRBD2; V gene: TRBV10-1; J gene: TRBJ2-7; CDR3 protein: CASSARRTSGKHYEQYF; CDR3 DNA: TGCGCCAGCAGTGCTCGCCGGACTAGCGGGAAACACTACGAGCAGTACTTC
clone size: -; D gene: -; V gene: TRBV5-4; J gene: TRBJ2-7; CDR3 protein: CASSLGGGSVYEQYF; CDR3 DNA: TGTGCCAGCAGCTTAGGGGGAGGGTCGGTCTACGAGCAGTACTTC
clone size: few; D gene: -; V gene: TRBV11-2; J gene: TRBJ1-2; CDR3 protein: CASSLMRQAYGYTF; CDR3 DNA: TGTGCCAGCAGCTTGATGAGACAGGCCTATGGCTACACCTTC
clone size: -; D gene: -; V gene: TRBV10-1; J gene: TRBJ2-2; CDR3 protein: CASSDRRPGELFF; CDR3 DNA: TGCGCCAGCAGCGACCGGAGGCCCGGGGAGCTGTTTTTT
clone size: few; D gene: -; V gene: TRBV13; J gene: TRBJ1-1; CDR3 protein: CASSTDSRTEAFF; CDR3 DNA: TGTGCCAGCAGCACGGACAGTCGCACTGAAGCTTTCTTT
clone size: -; D gene: -; V gene: TRBV5-6; J gene: TRBJ1-2; CDR3 protein: CASSFSDYGYTF; CDR3 DNA: TGTGCCAGCAGCTTCAGTGACTATGGCTACACCTTC
clone size: -; D gene: TRBD1; V gene: TRBV18; J gene: TRBJ2-7; CDR3 protein: CARPPGTGSYEQYF; CDR3 DNA: TGTGCCAGACCCCCCGGGACAGGGTCCTACGAGCAGTACTTC
clone size: few; D gene: TRBD2; V gene: TRBV18; J gene: TRBJ2-1; CDR3 protein: CASSPGLISYNEQFF; CDR3 DNA: TGTGCCAGCTCACCGGGACTAATCTCCTACAATGAGCAGTTCTTC
clone size: -; D gene: TRBD2; V gene: TRBV6-1; J gene: TRBJ2-3; CDR3 protein: CASSDLVLAGEGTDTQYF; CDR3 DNA: TGTGCCAGCAGTGACCTCGTTTTGGCGGGAGAGGGCACAGATACGCAGTATTTT
clone size: -; D gene: -; V gene: TRBV9; J gene: TRBJ2-1; CDR3 protein: CASSVEGGGHNEQFF; CDR3 DNA: TGTGCCAGCAGCGTAGAGGGGGGGGGACACAATGAGCAGTTCTTC
clone size: few; D gene: -; V gene: TRBV27; J gene: TRBJ2-1; CDR3 protein: CANSAGTYPYNEQFF; CDR3 DNA: TGTGCCAACTCAGCGGGGACATACCCCTACAATGAGCAGTTCTTC
clone size: -; D gene: -; V gene: TRBV7-9; J gene: TRBJ1-1; CDR3 protein: CASTNVGGGKAFF; CDR3 DNA: TGTGCCAGCACGAATGTGGGGGGTGGGAAAGCTTTCTTT
clone size: -; D gene: -; V gene: TRBV5-1; J gene: TRBJ2-3; CDR3 protein: CAGRREYGTDTQYF; CDR3 DNA: TGCGCCGGAAGAAGGGAGTATGGGACAGATACGCAGTATTTT
clone size: -; D gene: -; V gene: TRBV6-5; J gene: TRBJ2-7; CDR3 protein: CASSYSRDSGEQYF; CDR3 DNA: TGTGCCAGCAGTTACTCTAGGGATTCGGGGGAGCAGTACTTC
clone size: -; D gene: TRBD1; V gene: TRBV7-8; J gene: TRBJ2-3; CDR3 protein: CASSFRPGQGFSAQYF; CDR3 DNA: TGTGCCAGCAGCTTTCGACCGGGACAGGGTTTCTCTGCGCAGTATTTT
clone size: -; D gene: -; V gene: TRBV2; J gene: TRBJ1-1; CDR3 protein: CATHLKGKSAFF; CDR3 DNA: TGTGCCACCCACTTGAAGGGGAAATCAGCTTTCTTT
clone size: few; D gene: TRBD2; V gene: TRBV10-3; J gene: TRBJ2-5; CDR3 protein: CAIRESGLGLETQYF; CDR3 DNA: TGTGCCATCAGGGAGTCGGGACTAGGGTTGGAGACCCAGTACTTC
clone size: few; D gene: -; V gene: TRBV6-1; J gene: TRBJ2-5; CDR3 protein: CASGSRGRYQETQYF; CDR3 DNA: TGTGCCAGCGGCAGTCGGGGGAGGTACCAAGAGACCCAGTACTTC
clone size: -; D gene: -; V gene: TRBV6-5; J gene: TRBJ1-2; CDR3 protein: CASSYSGKGQGYTF; CDR3 DNA: TGTGCCAGCAGTTACTCGGGAAAGGGGCAGGGCTACACCTTC
clone size: once; D gene: -; V gene: TRBV27; J gene: TRBJ1-1; CDR3 protein: CASSLTYVNTEAFF; CDR3 DNA: TGTGCCAGCAGTTTAACATATGTGAACACTGAAGCTTTCTTT
clone size: -; D gene: -; V gene: TRBV9; J gene: TRBJ1-3; CDR3 protein: CASSVVAGPGNTIYF; CDR3 DNA: TGTGCCAGCAGCGTAGTGGCAGGGCCGGGAAACACCATATATTTT
clone size: -; D gene: -; V gene: TRBV11-1; J gene: TRBJ2-7; CDR3 protein: CASSLAPGSYEQYF; CDR3 DNA: TGTGCCAGCAGCTTAGCGCCAGGGTCCTACGAGCAGTACTTC
clone size: -; D gene: -; V gene: TRBV21-1; J gene: TRBJ2-7; CDR3 protein: CASSRYSGRAYEQYF; CDR3 DNA: TGTGCCAGCAGCAGGTATAGCGGGAGGGCCTACGAGCAGTACTTC
clone size: -; D gene: TRBD2; V gene: TRBV4-1; J gene: TRBJ2-7; CDR3 protein: CASSSSGGRTYEQYF; CDR3 DNA: TGCGCCAGCAGCTCTAGCGGGGGAAGGACCTACGAGCAGTACTTC
clone size: -; D gene: -; V gene: TRBV30; J gene: TRBJ1-3; CDR3 protein: CACRTRGTGNTIYF; CDR3 DNA: TGTGCCTGCCGCACAAGGGGTACTGGAAACACCATATATTTT
clone size: -; D gene: TRBD1; V gene: TRBV29-1; J gene: TRBJ1-2; CDR3 protein: CSVEQGMSGYTF; CDR3 DNA: TGCAGCGTAGAACAGGGGATGTCTGGCTACACCTTC
clone size: few; D gene: -; V gene: TRBV6-6; J gene: TRBJ1-1; CDR3 protein: CASTIRWGSEAFF; CDR3 DNA: TGTGCCAGCACGATCCGGTGGGGCTCTGAAGCTTTCTTT